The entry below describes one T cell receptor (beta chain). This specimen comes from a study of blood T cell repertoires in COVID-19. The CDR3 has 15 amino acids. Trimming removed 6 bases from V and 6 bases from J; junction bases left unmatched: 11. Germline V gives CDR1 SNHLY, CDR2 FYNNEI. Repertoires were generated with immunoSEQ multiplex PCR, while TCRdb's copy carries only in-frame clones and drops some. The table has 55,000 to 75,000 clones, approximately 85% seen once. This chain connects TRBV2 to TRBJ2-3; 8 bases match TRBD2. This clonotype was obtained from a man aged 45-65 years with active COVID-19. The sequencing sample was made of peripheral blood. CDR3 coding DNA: TGTGCCAGCAGCGCGGGGGGCTGGAGGATGGATACGCAGTATTTT. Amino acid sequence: CASSAGGWRMDTQYF. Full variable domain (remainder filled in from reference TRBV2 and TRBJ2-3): EPEVTQTPSHQVTQMGQEVILRCVPISNHLYFYWYRQILGQKVEFLVSFYNNEISEKSEIFDDQFSVERPDGSNFTLKIRSTKLEDSAMYFCASSAGGWRMDTQYFGPGTRLTVL.